Presented here are 26 T cell receptor beta chains from one specimen sequenced in a study of a mutant IDH1 vaccine in newly diagnosed glioma. As for time point: baseline, week 1 (first vaccination visit). Specified treatment: pre-vaccination baseline after standard-of-care therapy. The protocol was immunoSEQ multiplex PCR, while the TCRdb copy is restricted to in-frame clones and leaves out a portion. The sample carries about 88,000 clones, roughly four fifths recorded once. Sequenced here: PBMCs, sampled from a glioma patient treated with radiotherapy, temozolomide or both. These receptor sequences come from a man aged 35 to 55 with glioma. Some clones in this sample may be carry-over from other donors' samples.

V usage is TRBV10-3 and J usage is TRBJ2-7; 8 bases align to TRBD1. V was clipped by 0 bases and J by 3 bases; unmatched bases: 7. The CDR3 length is 16 residues. The germline gives CDR1 ENHRY, CDR2 SYGVKD. Here the CDR3 DNA reads TGTGCCATCAGTGAGTCCGGGACAGGTATCGGCTACGAGCAGTACTTC. Translating gives CAISESGTGIGYEQYF.

V and J are TRBV25-1 and TRBJ1-2; possible D gene TRBD1, 6 bases. The germline V gene encodes CDR1 MGHDK and CDR2 SYGVNS. Trimming removed 6 bases from V and 1 base from J, with 18 bases in between. The CDR3 totals 16 residues. CDR3 region: CASREDSDYYNYGYTF. CDR3 in DNA: TGTGCCAGCAGAGAGGACAGCGATTACTATAACTATGGCTACACCTTC.

This sequence joins TRBV4-1 and TRBJ1-2; D is perhaps TRBD1 (5 bases). The CDR3 totals 14 residues. Germline-derived CDR1 and CDR2 are MGHRA and YSYEKL. Deletions cut 2 bases from V and 5 bases from J, with 12 bases between. CDR3 amino acids: CASSQTLGVYGYTF. For the CDR3, the DNA is TGCGCCAGCAGCCAAACTCTGGGGGTGTATGGCTACACCTTC.

The chain carries TRBV29-1 and TRBJ2-5; 7 bases are a match to TRBD2. V lost 4 bases, J lost 4 bases, and 6 bases stayed unmatched. Germline V lookup: CDR1 SQVTM, CDR2 ANQGSEA. There are 13 residues in the CDR3. CDR3 bases: TGCAGCGTTGGCGGGGGAGTGGGAGAGACCCAGTACTTC. It is translated as CSVGGGVGETQYF.

This clone was seen a single time. The chain couples TRBV19 to TRBJ1-3; D uncertain. Trimming took off 7 bases at V and 0 bases at J, with 10 bases between the two ends. CDR1 and CDR2 from the germline V gene are LNHDA and SQIVND (reference sequence). The CDR3 is 14 residues long. The CDR3 sequence is CASTTTLSGNTIYF. CDR3 coding DNA: TGTGCCAGTACCACTACTCTCTCTGGAAACACCATATATTTT.

The chain carries TRBV14 and TRBJ2-2, with D hard to call. Germline V gives CDR1 SGHDN, CDR2 FVKESK. The CDR3 totals 14 residues. The V end lost 0 bases, the J end lost 6 bases, and 8 bases lay between the germline ends. Here the CDR3 DNA reads TGTGCCAGCAGCCAAGAGGAGTGGGCCGGGGAGCTGTTTTTT. Its protein is CASSQEEWAGELFF.

V usage is TRBV5-1 and J usage is TRBJ1-5, with D hard to call. This CDR3 is built from 16 residues. The V gene lost 4 bases and the J gene lost 0 bases, with 14 bases spanning the gap. Germline CDR1 and CDR2: SGHRS and YFSETQ. CDR3 DNA sequence: TGCGCCAGCAGCCAGTTTAAGGATGATAGCAATCAGCCCCAGCATTTT. Its protein is CASSQFKDDSNQPQHF.

The rearrangement joins TRBV20-1 to TRBJ2-3, with D tentatively TRBD2 (5 bases). V lost 6 bases and J lost 6, with 10 bases in between. Per germline, CDR1 DFQATT and CDR2 SNEGSKA (reference sequence). The CDR3 loop spans 11 amino acids. CDR3 DNA sequence: TGCAGTGCCGGTAGCGCGGATACGCAGTATTTT. Its translation is CSAGSADTQYF.

The J gene is TRBJ1-5, the V gene TRBV7-2; D is unclear. Trimming stripped 0 bases from V and 0 bases from J, with 3 bases between. Germline values: CDR1 SGHTA, CDR2 FQGNSA. This CDR3 spans 14 amino acids. The CDR3 protein is CASSLAGSNQPQHF. CDR3 coding DNA: TGTGCCAGCAGCTTAGCCGGTAGCAATCAGCCCCAGCATTTT.

The rearrangement joins TRBV29-1 to TRBJ2-2; 8 bases align to TRBD1. J was trimmed by 6 bases and V by 7 bases; bases with no gene match: 7. This CDR3 has 13 amino acids. Germline lookup yields CDR1 SQVTM and CDR2 ANQGSEA. In nucleotides, the CDR3 is TGCAGCGCCAGGACAGGGCGCGCCGGGGAGCTGTTTTTT. It yields the protein CSARTGRAGELFF.

J is TRBJ1-1 and V is TRBV5-1; TRBD1 is a possible D gene (5 bases). Germline V gene sequence: CDR1 SGHRS, CDR2 YFSETQ. Trimming stripped 4 bases from V and 3 bases from J, with 22 bases between. CDR3 length equals 17 residues. In nucleotides, the CDR3 is TGCGCCAGCAGCCTGGGGACTCACAGCCCGGTCGACACTGAAGCTTTCTTT. Residues: CASSLGTHSPVDTEAFF.

J is TRBJ1-2 and V is TRBV4-1; 9 nucleotides match TRBD1. The CDR3 loop spans 15 amino acids. Losses at the gene ends were 3 bases for V and 8 bases for J; bases not matched to a gene: 10. Germline values: CDR1 MGHRA, CDR2 YSYEKL. Here the CDR3 reads CASSHGDRDTQGYTF. The CDR3 DNA is TGCGCCAGCAGCCATGGGGACAGGGATACGCAGGGCTACACCTTC.

This chain links TRBV5-1 with TRBJ2-7, with a possible D match to TRBD1 (6 bases). This CDR3 has 15 residues. Germline values: CDR1 SGHRS, CDR2 YFSETQ. V was clipped by 6 bases and J by 7 bases, with 23 bases between them. CDR3 protein: CASKLAPGTIEEQYF. CDR3 DNA: TGCGCCAGCAAGCTTGCCCCCGGGACAATAGAGGAGCAGTACTTC.

In this sample, this clone turned up once. V usage is TRBV5-1 and J usage is TRBJ2-2, with a possible D match to TRBD2 (5 bases). This CDR3 has 15 residues. From germline, CDR1 is SGHRS and CDR2 YFSETQ. Between the trimmed V and J ends, which lost 3 bases and 0 bases, there was a span of 9 bases. CDR3 sequence reads: CASSWSGTNTGELFF. CDR3 coding DNA: TGCGCCAGCAGCTGGAGCGGAACGAACACCGGGGAGCTGTTTTTT.

The J gene is TRBJ1-3, the V gene TRBV7-6, with TRBD1 identical over 9 bases. The CDR3 runs 15 residues. The J segment lost 4 bases and the V segment lost 1 base, leaving 2 bases of the junction unmatched. Germline V CDR1 and CDR2: SGHVS, FNYEAQ. The CDR3 DNA reads TGTGCCAGCAGCTTAGAAGGACAGGGGGGAAACACCATATATTTT. Protein product: CASSLEGQGGNTIYF.

This chain joins TRBV4-1 and TRBJ1-6; TRBD1 matches at 8 bases. Germline V gene data show CDR1 as MGHRA and CDR2 as YSYEKL. The CDR3 sequence is 18 residues long. Trimming at V came to 0 bases and at J to 4 bases, leaving 8 bases not matched to a gene. This CDR3 reads CASSQDRGQGRYNSPLHF. DNA of the CDR3: TGCGCCAGCAGCCAAGATCGCGGACAGGGACGTTATAATTCACCCCTCCACTTT.

The V call is TRBV10-3, the J call TRBJ2-2; 7 bases align to TRBD1. The CDR3 has 14 amino acids. V gave up 6 bases and J gave up 3 bases; unmatched junction bases: 4. Germline V gene data show CDR1 as ENHRY and CDR2 as SYGVKD. This CDR3 reads CAISQTGYTGELFF. The CDR3 coding sequence is TGTGCCATCAGCCAGACAGGGTACACCGGGGAGCTGTTTTTT.

The genes are TRBV5-6 and TRBJ2-2; 11 bases are shared with TRBD1. The V segment lost 1 base and the J segment 5 bases; nucleotides outside the gene matches: 4. The CDR3 extends over 16 amino acids. CDR1 is SGHDT, CDR2 YYEEEE, per germline. CDR3 nucleotides: TGTGCCAGCAGCTTGACTGGACAGGGGGCAACCGGGGAGCTGTTTTTT. Translated, it gives CASSLTGQGATGELFF. The complete variable domain, with remaining parts taken from reference TRBV5-6 and TRBJ2-2, reads DAGVTQSPTHLIKTRGQQVTLRCSPKSGHDTVSWYQQALGQGPQFIFQYYEEEERQRGNFPDRFSGHQFPNYSSELNVNALLLGDSALYLCASSLTGQGATGELFFGEGSRLTVL.

This sequence joins TRBV19 and TRBJ2-3; D gene unclear. CDR3 size: 12 residues. Germline assignment: CDR1 LNHDA and CDR2 SQIVND (reference sequence). Trimming pared 6 bases from V and 1 base from J, leaving 5 bases between. CDR3 protein: CASRFGTDTQYF. As DNA, the CDR3 is TGTGCCAGTAGGTTCGGCACAGATACGCAGTATTTT.

The chain joins TRBV19 to TRBJ1-2; tentative D call: TRBD1 (5 bases). This CDR3 contains 14 residues. The germline V and J ends were trimmed by 5 bases and 0 bases, with 10 bases remaining between them. Germline lookup yields CDR1 LNHDA and CDR2 SQIVND (reference sequence). For the CDR3, the DNA is TGTGCCAGTAGTCGGGGCCAGACTAACTATGGCTACACCTTC. It specifies CASSRGQTNYGYTF.

This chain connects TRBV6-1 to TRBJ1-1, with D maybe TRBD1 (5 bases). Trimming stripped 2 bases from V and 9 bases from J, with 16 bases between. In germline, CDR1 is MNHNS, CDR2 SASEGT. The CDR3 is made up of 14 amino acids. CDR3 in DNA: TGTGCCAGCAGTGAATACACAGGTGAAAGACAAGCTTTCTTT. It yields the protein CASSEYTGERQAFF.

The genes are TRBV19 and TRBJ1-5; 9 nucleotides match TRBD1. Trimming cost V 4 bases and J 4 bases; bases outside gene matches: 5. The CDR3 loop spans 15 amino acids. Per germline, CDR1 LNHDA and CDR2 SQIVND (reference sequence). The CDR3 here is CASSTLGTGNQPQHF. Written as DNA, the CDR3 is TGTGCCAGTAGTACACTAGGGACAGGGAATCAGCCCCAGCATTTT. Combining the CDR3 with reference TRBV19 and TRBJ1-5 gives the whole variable domain DGGITQSPKYLFRKEGQNVTLSCEQNLNHDAMYWYRQDPGQGLRLIYYSQIVNDFQKGDIAEGYSVSREKKESFPLTVTSAQKNPTAFYLCASSTLGTGNQPQHFGDGTRLSIL.

The rearrangement links TRBV29-1 to TRBJ2-5; D might be TRBD2 (6 bases). V gave up 3 bases and J gave up 1 base, with 15 bases separating them. Germline CDR1 and CDR2: SQVTM and ANQGSEA. The length of the CDR3 is 15 residues. CDR3 residues: CSVDGGRGIQETQYF. The DNA for the CDR3 is TGCAGCGTTGACGGAGGACGGGGGATCCAAGAGACCCAGTACTTC.

Judged by abundance, this clone is medium-sized. V usage is TRBV15 and J usage is TRBJ2-3; tentatively, D is TRBD2 (5 bases). The CDR3 length is 12 residues. Germline V gives CDR1 LNHNV, CDR2 YYDKDF (reference sequence). Between the trimmed V and J ends, which lost 9 bases and 6 bases, there was a span of 13 bases. CDR3 loop: CATQAWRDTQYF. CDR3 nucleotides: TGTGCCACTCAGGCCTGGAGGGATACGCAGTATTTT.

The chain has TRBV25-1 and TRBJ1-5; tentatively, D is TRBD1 (6 bases). The CDR3 spans 16 residues. The germline gives CDR1 MGHDK, CDR2 SYGVNS. Trimming took off 3 bases at V and 0 bases at J, with 12 bases between the two ends. CDR3 in amino acids: CASSDGGAYSNQPQHF. The CDR3 DNA reads TGTGCCAGCAGTGATGGGGGGGCGTATAGCAATCAGCCCCAGCATTTT.

The chain has TRBV29-1 and TRBJ2-1, with D uncertain. In germline, CDR1 is SQVTM, CDR2 ANQGSEA. Trimming stripped 7 bases from V and 8 bases from J, with 18 bases between. The CDR3 has 13 residues. The CDR3 sequence: CSGRLSSMDEQFF. The CDR3 nucleotides read TGCAGCGGCCGGTTGTCCTCCATGGATGAGCAGTTCTTC.